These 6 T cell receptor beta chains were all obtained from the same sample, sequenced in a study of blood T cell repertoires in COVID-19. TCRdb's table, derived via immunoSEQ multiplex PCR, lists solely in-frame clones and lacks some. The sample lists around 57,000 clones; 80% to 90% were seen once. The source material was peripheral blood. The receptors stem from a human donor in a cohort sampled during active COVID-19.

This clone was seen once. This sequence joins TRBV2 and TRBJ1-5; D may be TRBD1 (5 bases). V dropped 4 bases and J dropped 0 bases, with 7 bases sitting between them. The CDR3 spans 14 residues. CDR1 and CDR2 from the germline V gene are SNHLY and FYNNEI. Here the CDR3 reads CASSAGGSNQPQHF. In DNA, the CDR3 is TGTGCCAGCAGTGCCGGGGGTAGCAATCAGCCCCAGCATTTT.

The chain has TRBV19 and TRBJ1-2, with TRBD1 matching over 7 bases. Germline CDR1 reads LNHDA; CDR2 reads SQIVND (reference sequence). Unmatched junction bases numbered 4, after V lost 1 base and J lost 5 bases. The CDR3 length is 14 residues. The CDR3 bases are TGTGCCAGTAGTATAGGACAGGGACAATATGGCTACACCTTC. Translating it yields CASSIGQGQYGYTF. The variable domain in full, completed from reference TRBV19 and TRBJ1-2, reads DGGITQSPKYLFRKEGQNVTLSCEQNLNHDAMYWYRQDPGQGLRLIYYSQIVNDFQKGDIAEGYSVSREKKESFPLTVTSAQKNPTAFYLCASSIGQGQYGYTFGSGTRLTVV.

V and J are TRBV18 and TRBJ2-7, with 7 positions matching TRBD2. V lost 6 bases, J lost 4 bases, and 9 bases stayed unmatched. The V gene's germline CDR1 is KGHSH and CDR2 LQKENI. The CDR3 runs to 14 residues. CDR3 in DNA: TGTGCCAGCTCTCCTTCGGGGGGTTGGTACGAGCAGTACTTC. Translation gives CASSPSGGWYEQYF.

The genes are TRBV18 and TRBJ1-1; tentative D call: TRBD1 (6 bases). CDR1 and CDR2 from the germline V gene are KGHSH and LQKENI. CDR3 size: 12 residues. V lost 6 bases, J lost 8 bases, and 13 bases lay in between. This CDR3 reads CASSHQTGEAFF. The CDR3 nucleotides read TGTGCCAGCTCCCATCAGACAGGCGAAGCTTTCTTT.

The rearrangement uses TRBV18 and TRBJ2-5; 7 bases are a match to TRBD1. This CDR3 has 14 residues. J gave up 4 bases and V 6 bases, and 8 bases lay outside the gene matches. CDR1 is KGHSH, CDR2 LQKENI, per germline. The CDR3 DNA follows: TGTGCCAGCTCCCCTAACAGGGGAAGAGAGACCCAGTACTTC. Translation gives CASSPNRGRETQYF.

The CDR3: CASSLEDRITYEQYF. The CDR3 bases are TGCGCCAGCAGCTTGGAAGACAGAATTACCTACGAGCAGTACTTC. The chain uses TRBV5-1 and TRBJ2-7; perhaps TRBD1 as D (5 bases). The V end lost 0 bases, the J end lost 2 bases, and 12 bases lay between the germline ends. This CDR3 spans 15 amino acids. The V gene's germline CDR1 is SGHRS and CDR2 YFSETQ.